These 6 T cell receptor beta chains were all obtained from the same sample, sequenced in a study of graft-versus-host responses after intestinal transplantation. No antigen has been identified for these receptors. Profiled with immunoSEQ multiplex PCR; TCRdb holds only in-frame clones, not every one. Among more than 95,000 clones, over 75% were seen once, and the ten largest hold 0.18%. The sample here was unstimulated CD4+ T cells sorted from spleen or lymph node cells, taken before intestinal transplant. The receptors shown here come from a human donor who received an intestinal transplant.

This chain joins TRBV21-1 and TRBJ1-1; the D call in the table, TRBD1, was not verified against the DNA. TRBV21-1 corresponds to a pseudogene. This CDR3 has 15 amino acids. CDR3 nucleotides: TGTGCCAGCAGCAAAGGGGCAGGGTGGGACACTGAAGCTTTCTTT. This encodes CASSKGAGWDTEAFF.

This clone was counted once. The genes are TRBV18 and TRBJ1-6; 7 nucleotides align to TRBD1. The J segment lost 4 bases and the V segment lost 3 bases, leaving 3 bases of the junction unmatched. Per the germline V gene, CDR1 is KGHSH and CDR2 is LQKENI. The CDR3 consists of 15 residues. As DNA, the CDR3 is TGTGCCAGCTCACCTTGGGACAGATATAATTCACCCCTCCACTTT. It codes for CASSPWDRYNSPLHF.

The chain recombines TRBV12-2 with TRBJ2-7; the table's D call TRBD2 went unverified against the DNA. TRBV12-2 is recorded as a pseudogene. The CDR3 loop spans 15 amino acids. This CDR3 is CASRSGGSGSYEQYF. In DNA form, the CDR3 reads TGTGCAAGTCGCTCCGGCGGGAGTGGGTCCTACGAGCAGTACTTC.

V is TRBV28 and J is TRBJ2-1; 9 positions match TRBD2. The CDR3 runs to 16 residues. The germline V gene has CDR1 MDHEN and CDR2 SYDVKM. The J segment lost 5 bases and the V segment lost 6 bases, leaving 11 bases of the junction unmatched. The CDR3 is CASSVRSLAGNNEQFF. DNA of the CDR3: TGTGCCAGCAGCGTAAGGAGCCTAGCGGGAAACAATGAGCAGTTCTTC.

V is TRBV6-6 and J is TRBJ1-1; weak D call: TRBD1 (5 bases). There are 13 residues in the CDR3. Germline V gives CDR1 MNHNY, CDR2 SVGAGI (reference sequence). V was pared by 8 bases and J by 0 bases, with 10 bases between. CDR3 amino acids: CASVGHLNTEAFF. The CDR3 DNA sequence: TGTGCCAGCGTAGGACATTTGAACACTGAAGCTTTCTTT.

Written as DNA, the CDR3 is TGTGCCAGCAGCCGGGACACCAGATCGAACACTGAAGCTTTCTTT. Translated, it gives CASSRDTRSNTEAFF. The chain employs TRBV6-5 and TRBJ1-1; D is possibly TRBD1 (6 bases). Germline assignment: CDR1 MNHEY and CDR2 SVGAGI. This CDR3 contains 15 residues. Trimming shortened V by 6 bases and J by 1 base, and 15 bases separated the two germline ends.